This is a list of T cell receptor beta chains from one sample in a study of circulating CD8 cells and anti-PD-1 response in melanoma. One entry per CDR3 protein, called by TCRdb with MiXCR from the reads. The profile shows around 330 distinct CDR3 sequences, over 10% of them singletons. Material: CD8+ T cells from PBMCs, obtained at baseline or after one month of anti-PD-1 therapy (not recorded which). All receptors come from a human donor with melanoma. Each CDR3 is given with its conserved first and last residue. The D gene is left open where the match is weak. The listing skips clone size in some rows; elsewhere it reads once, few, many or a size class.

D	V	size	J	CDR3	DNA
-	TRBV7-3	large	TRBJ2-3	CASSRRNTDTQYF	TGTGCCAGCAGCCGACGGAACACAGATACGCAGTATTTT
-	TRBV3-1	large	TRBJ2-7	CASSLGETYEQYF	TGTGCCAGCAGCCTCGGGGAAACCTACGAGCAGTACTTC
TRBD2	TRBV20-1	large	TRBJ2-5	CSVPSDIAGGPRETQYF	TGCAGTGTCCCCTCCGATATAGCGGGGGGGCCTCGGGAGACCCAGTACTTC
TRBD1	TRBV29-1	large	TRBJ2-1	CSVDRQGADYSYNEQFF	TGCAGCGTTGACCGACAGGGGGCCGACTACTCCTACAATGAGCAGTTCTTC
TRBD2	TRBV2	hyperexpanded	TRBJ2-1	CASSETSGAYNEQFF	TGTGCCAGCAGTGAAACTAGCGGGGCGTACAATGAGCAGTTCTTC
-	TRBV27	large	TRBJ1-6	CASRPGLGGSPLHF	TGTGCCAGCAGACCAGGACTGGGGGGTTCACCCCTCCACTTT
TRBD2	TRBV29-1	medium-sized	TRBJ2-1	CSVVTSGDYNEQFF	TGCAGCGTGGTTACTAGCGGGGATTACAATGAGCAGTTCTTC
-	TRBV12-5	medium-sized	TRBJ2-1	CASGLAEVNEQFF	TGTGCTAGTGGTTTGGCGGAAGTCAATGAGCAGTTCTTC
TRBD1	TRBV28	large	TRBJ2-2	CASSITGQETGELFF	TGTGCCAGCAGTATTACGGGACAGGAGACCGGGGAGCTGTTTTTT
-	TRBV5-4	-	TRBJ1-3	CASSFTGSHGNTIYF	TGTGCCAGCAGCTTTACAGGAAGTCACGGAAACACCATATATTTT
TRBD2	TRBV28	large	TRBJ2-6	CATSGGRYTGANVLTF	TGTGCCACGAGCGGGGGCCGCTATACTGGGGCCAACGTCCTGACTTTC
TRBD2	TRBV10-3	large	TRBJ2-2	CATGRGTSDTGELFF	TGTGCCACAGGGCGGGGGACTAGCGACACCGGGGAGCTGTTTTTT
-	TRBV20-1	-	TRBJ2-1	CSASDGGDYNEEFF	TGCAGTGCTAGTGACGGCGGAGACTACAATGAGGAGTTCTTC
TRBD2	TRBV14	large	TRBJ2-1	CASSQVTSGNEQFF	TGTGCCAGCAGCCAAGTGACTAGCGGAAATGAGCAGTTCTTC
-	TRBV20-1	large	TRBJ2-1	CSASPTRAAYNEQFF	TGCAGTGCTAGCCCCACCAGGGCAGCATACAATGAGCAGTTCTTC
TRBD1	TRBV6-4	large	TRBJ2-1	CASSEIQGANEQFF	TGTGCCAGCAGTGAAATACAGGGGGCGAATGAGCAGTTCTTC
-	TRBV6-4	medium-sized	TRBJ2-2	CASSDRGSTGELFF	TGTGCCAGCAGTGACAGGGGGAGCACCGGGGAGCTGTTTTTT
-	TRBV4-2	large	TRBJ2-6	CASSQDKGSGANVLTF	TGTGCCAGCAGCCAAGATAAGGGTTCTGGGGCCAACGTCCTGACTTTC
-	TRBV6-2/TRBV6-3	large	TRBJ1-6	CASSYRDNSPLHF	TGTGCCAGCAGTTACAGGGATAATTCACCCCTCCACTTT